This entry lists 23 T cell receptor beta chains sequenced from one sample in a study of OX40 agonist ivuxolimab in advanced cancers. Some clones are missing from TCRdb's copy, which holds only in-frame ones; the method was immunoSEQ multiplex PCR. The repertoire holds about 71,000 clones, with roughly 77% as singletons. This sample comprised CD4+ or CD8+ T cells sorted from blood, obtained in a trial of the OX40 agonist ivuxolimab. Source of these receptors: an adult with an advanced solid tumor such as melanoma, head and neck, liver or kidney cancer.

This clone was seen a single time. In DNA form, the CDR3 reads TGCAGCGTTGAGACAGCCGGAGGGAACGAGCAGTACTTC. Encoded protein: CSVETAGGNEQYF. The V call is TRBV29-1, the J call TRBJ2-7, with a tentative D call TRBD2 (6 bases). The germline gives CDR1 SQVTM, CDR2 ANQGSEA. The CDR3 runs 13 residues. V lost 3 bases and J 5 bases, leaving 14 bases between the germline ends.

The genes are TRBV9 and TRBJ1-1; 7 bases are a match to TRBD1. J lost 4 bases, V lost 4 bases, and 16 bases had no gene match. Germline V gene data show CDR1 as SGDLS and CDR2 as YYNGEE. The CDR3 is 17 residues long. DNA for the CDR3: TGTGCCAGCAGCCTACACGGACAGGTTGGAGATGGCACTGAAGCTTTCTTT. This sequence encodes CASSLHGQVGDGTEAFF.

The chain carries TRBV19 and TRBJ2-1; no definite D call. CDR3 length: 14 residues. Per germline, CDR1 LNHDA and CDR2 SQIVND (reference sequence). V lost 3 bases, J lost 6 bases, and 12 bases lay in between. CDR3 protein: CASSIKSSSNEQFF. In DNA form, the CDR3 reads TGTGCCAGTAGTATTAAGTCTAGTTCCAATGAGCAGTTCTTC.

This clone has only a few counts. V gene TRBV6-1 combines with J gene TRBJ1-5; D not certain. The germline V gene encodes CDR1 MNHNS and CDR2 SASEGT. The CDR3 length is 13 residues. The V end lost 2 bases, the J end lost 3 bases, and 5 bases lay between the germline ends. The CDR3 is CASSESPNQPQHF. CDR3 nucleotide sequence: TGTGCCAGCAGTGAATCGCCCAATCAGCCCCAGCATTTT.

The DNA for the CDR3 is TGTGCCAGTAAAGGTAGTGGGCACGAGCAGTACTTC. It yields the protein CASKGSGHEQYF. V and J are TRBV2 and TRBJ2-7; D is ambiguous. The CDR3 has 12 amino acids. V lost 9 bases, J lost 5 bases, and 14 bases lay in between. Germline V gene data show CDR1 as SNHLY and CDR2 as FYNNEI.

About this clone: Other nucleotide sequences from this sample produce the same CDR3. The rearrangement links TRBV18 to TRBJ1-1; 7 nucleotides agree with TRBD1. V dropped 4 bases and J dropped 1; count of bases not matched to a gene: 3. Germline lookup yields CDR1 KGHSH and CDR2 LQKENI. This CDR3 is built from 14 residues. The CDR3 spells CASSQGQENTEAFF. Written as DNA, the CDR3 is TGTGCCAGCTCACAAGGACAGGAGAACACTGAAGCTTTCTTT.

The chain carries TRBV7-2 and TRBJ1-5; no reliable D call. This CDR3 comprises 15 residues. Germline values: CDR1 SGHTA, CDR2 FQGNSA. V was trimmed by 5 bases and J by 2 bases, leaving 13 bases between them. CDR3 coding DNA: TGTGCCAGCAGCGCTTCTTTTGGGCGCAATCAGCCCCAGCATTTT. Its protein is CASSASFGRNQPQHF.

This clone showed up just a few times. This chain connects TRBV7-9 to TRBJ2-3, with 14 bases lining up with TRBD2. V was pared by 5 bases and J by 0 bases, with 7 bases of the junction left unmatched. CDR1 and CDR2 (germline): SEHNR, FQNEAQ (reference sequence). This CDR3 has 18 residues. The CDR3 loop is CASSQGTSGSRSTDTQYF. The CDR3 DNA follows: TGTGCCAGCAGCCAGGGGACTAGCGGGAGTCGGAGCACAGATACGCAGTATTTT. Full variable domain (rest looked up from reference TRBV7-9 and TRBJ2-3): DTGVSQNPRHKITKRGQNVTFRCDPISEHNRLYWYRQTLGQGPEFLTYFQNEAQLEKSRLLSDRFSAERPKGSFSTLEIQRTEQGDSAMYLCASSQGTSGSRSTDTQYFGPGTRLTVL.

This chain uses TRBV5-1 with TRBJ2-6; D is perhaps TRBD1 (5 bases). V was cut by 5 bases and J by 0 bases, with 15 bases left in between. Germline-derived CDR1 and CDR2 are SGHRS and YFSETQ. This CDR3 comprises 17 residues. This chain's CDR3 is CASRGRELASGANVLTF. DNA for the CDR3: TGCGCCAGCAGGGGGCGCGAACTGGCCTCTGGGGCCAACGTCCTGACTTTC. Supplemented by reference TRBV5-1 and TRBJ2-6, the full variable domain reads KAGVTQTPRYLIKTRGQQVTLSCSPISGHRSVSWYQQTPGQGLQFLFEYFSETQRNKGNFPGRFSGRQFSNSRSEMNVSTLELGDSALYLCASRGRELASGANVLTFGAGSRLTVL.

The chain recombines TRBV27 with TRBJ2-7; maybe TRBD2 (7 bases). Trimming left V 4 bases short and J 4 bases short, with 20 bases between. The CDR3 has 16 amino acids. Per the germline V gene, CDR1 is MNHEY and CDR2 is SMNVEV (reference sequence). DNA of the CDR3: TGTGCCAGCAGTTCCATAACCCGGGGGGCGAGTTACGAGCAGTACTTC. It is translated as CASSSITRGASYEQYF.

The rearrangement uses TRBV29-1 and TRBJ2-7; possibly TRBD2 for D (6 bases). Germline CDR1 is SQVTM and CDR2 is ANQGSEA. The CDR3 totals 12 residues. V shed 5 bases and J shed 2 bases, with 10 bases lying between them. The DNA for the CDR3 is TGCAGCGTTTCCCCGGGGGCCTACGAGCAGTACTTC. Its protein product is CSVSPGAYEQYF.

The rearrangement links TRBV13 to TRBJ2-2; 8 nucleotides agree with TRBD1. Germline CDR1 PRHDT, CDR2 FYEKMQ (reference sequence). The CDR3 runs to 20 residues. Germline trimming cut 2 bases from V and 3 bases from J; bases unmatched to any gene: 17. DNA of the CDR3: TGTGCCAGCAGCTTATGGGCGAGGTTTCCCGGGACAGGAGACACCGGGGAGCTGTTTTTT. It is translated as CASSLWARFPGTGDTGELFF. Combining the CDR3 with reference TRBV13 and TRBJ2-2 gives the whole variable domain AAGVIQSPRHLIKEKRETATLKCYPIPRHDTVYWYQQGPGQDPQFLISFYEKMQSDKGSIPDRFSAQQFSDYHSELNMSSLELGDSALYFCASSLWARFPGTGDTGELFFGEGSRLTVL.

The chain recombines TRBV30 with TRBJ1-4; 7 bases match TRBD1. The CDR3 runs to 14 residues. CDR1 GTSNPN and CDR2 SVGIG come from the germline V gene (reference sequence). J lost 5 bases, V lost 2 bases, and 5 bases had no gene match. In DNA form, the CDR3 reads TGTGCCTGGAGTCGGACAGGACGAAATGAAAAACTGTTTTTT. It codes for CAWSRTGRNEKLFF.

The rearrangement uses TRBV6-1 and TRBJ1-1, with TRBD1 matching over 11 bases. J was trimmed by 6 bases and V by 9 bases; bases with no gene match: 12. The CDR3 is made up of 15 amino acids. The germline gives CDR1 MNHNS, CDR2 SASEGT. CDR3: CASKLSDRGQAEAFF. In DNA form, the CDR3 reads TGTGCCAGTAAACTATCGGACAGGGGGCAAGCTGAAGCTTTCTTT.

The CDR3 loop reads CASRLGLPNTEAFF. The CDR3 DNA is TGTGCCAGCCGATTGGGACTGCCGAACACTGAAGCTTTCTTT. The V gene is TRBV6-5, the J gene TRBJ1-1; D possibly corresponds to TRBD1 (5 bases). Trimming took 8 bases from V and 1 from J, leaving 14 bases between them. Germline values: CDR1 MNHEY, CDR2 SVGAGI. CDR3 size: 14 residues.

This clone came up once. This chain links TRBV6-5 with TRBJ1-1; D is ambiguous. The CDR3 is 13 residues long. V was shortened by 0 bases and J by 5 bases, with 7 bases between the two germline ends. Germline CDR1 MNHEY, CDR2 SVGAGI. This CDR3 reads CASSYSSLTEAFF. The CDR3 DNA reads TGTGCCAGCAGTTACTCGTCGTTAACTGAAGCTTTCTTT.

The gene calls are TRBV4-1 and TRBJ1-5, with TRBD1 matching over 7 bases. The CDR3 contains 21 residues. Trimming cost V 1 base and J 1 base; bases outside gene matches: 19. The V gene's germline CDR1 is MGHRA and CDR2 YSYEKL. In DNA form, the CDR3 reads TGCGCCAGCAGCCAAGGGGGCCCTAGTCGAGGGGGCGCAGGGAGCAATCAGCCCCAGCATTTT. Translated, it gives CASSQGGPSRGGAGSNQPQHF.

The chain uses TRBV4-2 and TRBJ2-3, with D possibly TRBD2 on 5 matching bases. Germline V gives CDR1 LGHNA, CDR2 YNFKEQ. The CDR3 covers 16 residues. V lost 1 base and J 3 bases, leaving 14 bases between the germline ends. The CDR3 protein is CASSQGLSLATDTQYF. CDR3 nucleotide sequence: TGTGCCAGCAGCCAAGGGTTGTCGCTAGCTACAGATACGCAGTATTTT.

The chain employs TRBV14 and TRBJ2-5, with D possibly called TRBD1 or TRBD2 (5 bases each). This CDR3 spans 13 amino acids. The germline V gene has CDR1 SGHDN and CDR2 FVKESK. V was shortened by 3 bases and J by 5 bases, with 10 bases between the two germline ends. The CDR3 reads CASSQGVIETQYF. The CDR3 region has the DNA TGTGCCAGCAGCCAGGGGGTAATTGAGACCCAGTACTTC.

V gene TRBV5-1 combines with J gene TRBJ1-4; 10 bases are a match to TRBD1. Germline trimming cut 3 bases from V and 8 bases from J; bases unmatched to any gene: 10. The CDR3 loop spans 16 amino acids. Germline loops: CDR1 SGHRS, CDR2 YFSETQ. CDR3 in amino acids: CASSYRQGAPEEKLFF. The CDR3 DNA reads as TGCGCCAGCAGCTACCGACAGGGGGCCCCCGAAGAAAAACTGTTTTTT.

CDR3 region: CASSLAATGAFF. The CDR3 DNA follows: TGTGCCAGCAGCTTGGCCGCGACAGGGGCTTTCTTT. This sequence joins TRBV5-6 and TRBJ1-1; TRBD1 matches 7 bases. Germline values: CDR1 SGHDT, CDR2 YYEEEE. CDR3 length: 12 residues. With 0 bases clipped from V and 11 bases from J, the junction kept 4 bases outside the gene matches.

This sequence joins TRBV30 and TRBJ1-2, with a possible D match to TRBD1 (5 bases). Trimming cost V 0 bases and J 8 bases, with 22 bases left between them. There are 16 residues in the CDR3. CDR1 is GTSNPN and CDR2 is SVGIG in the germline V gene (reference sequence). The CDR3 region has the DNA TGTGCCTGGAGTGTAGGGCGCGGGGGAGGGACGGGAGGCTACACCTTC. Amino acid sequence: CAWSVGRGGGTGGYTF.

V and J are TRBV9 and TRBJ2-5; a weak D match, TRBD1 (5 bases). V was cut by 0 bases and J by 5 bases, with 14 bases left in between. This CDR3 contains 15 residues. Germline V gene sequence: CDR1 SGDLS, CDR2 YYNGEE. The CDR3 DNA reads as TGTGCCAGCAGCGTAGGAACAGCACCAGGGGAGACCCAGTACTTC. Its translation: CASSVGTAPGETQYF.